The T cell receptor beta chain under discussion was sequenced for a study of blood T cell repertoires in COVID-19. Looked up from germline, CDR1 is MDHEN and CDR2 is SYDVKM. CDR3 size: 17 residues. V shed 2 bases, J shed 5 bases, and the junction held 9 bases outside the gene matches. Method: immunoSEQ multiplex PCR; TCRdb's copy keeps in-frame clones and lacks some. The top ten clones hold around 16% of a sample with approximately 270,000 clones, 65% to 85% of them seen once. The J gene is TRBJ2-1, the V gene TRBV28, with 10 bases fitting TRBD2. The sample was peripheral blood. The clonotype comes from a person aged 70 to 85 with COVID-19, enrolled during active disease. CDR3 residues: CASSLGLAGAKNNEQFF. Written as DNA, the CDR3 is TGTGCCAGCAGTTTAGGTCTAGCGGGGGCTAAAAACAATGAGCAGTTCTTC.